The clone carrying this T cell receptor (beta chain) has only a few counts. The method was immunoSEQ multiplex PCR; TCRdb's version includes in-frame clones alone and lacks a portion of them. The sample carries approximately 510,000 clones, about four fifths recorded once. Tens of millions of PBMCs supplied genomic DNA for unsorted samples. The sample originates from a study of shared clonotypes between healthy human individuals. The length of the CDR3 is 16 residues. V lost 1 base to trimming and J lost 2 bases; unmatched junction nucleotides: 6. Germline CDR1 is SGHAT and CDR2 is FQNNGV. Sequencing was performed on PBMCs. The chain has TRBV11-2 and TRBJ2-3; 7 bases agree with TRBD2. The source is a middle-aged woman in good health. Some clones in this sample may be carry-over from other donors' samples. In nucleotides, the CDR3 is TGTGCCAGCAGCTTAGGGGGGGGAGGGCACACAGATACGCAGTATTTT. This codes for CASSLGGGGHTDTQYF.